Below are 15 T cell receptor beta chains sequenced from a single sample in a study of T cell clones after liver transplantation. The table came from immunoSEQ multiplex PCR; TCRdb's copy has only in-frame clones and leaves some out. The table lists more than 65,000 clones, 80% of them singletons. Sample: CD4+ T cells from blood, taken 12 months after liver transplant. These receptors were taken from a human patient who received a liver transplant. Among the T cells, some may be from the graft donor.

This chain connects TRBV11-1 to TRBJ1-5; weak D call: TRBD1 (6 bases). Germline lookup yields CDR1 SGHAT and CDR2 FQDESV (reference sequence). V lost 3 bases and J 5 bases, leaving 11 bases between the germline ends. This CDR3 spans 14 amino acids. The CDR3 region has the DNA TGTGCCAGCAGCTTGGACAGCTCCCATCAGCCCCAGCATTTT. Translation: CASSLDSSHQPQHF.

This clone was seen a single time. The rearrangement uses TRBV28 and TRBJ2-1; unclear D gene. V was pared by 8 bases and J by 6 bases, with 17 bases between. Germline assignment: CDR1 MDHEN and CDR2 SYDVKM. The CDR3 is made up of 14 amino acids. CDR3 sequence reads: CASDGLPRGNEQFF. The CDR3 DNA reads as TGTGCCAGCGACGGGCTCCCGAGAGGCAATGAGCAGTTCTTC.

The CDR3 here is CASSATGNSYEQYF. For the CDR3, the DNA is TGTGCCAGCTCCGCGACAGGCAACTCCTACGAGCAGTACTTC. This chain uses TRBV18 with TRBJ2-7, with D perhaps TRBD1 (6 bases). Germline CDR1 is KGHSH and CDR2 is LQKENI. The CDR3 loop spans 14 amino acids. V lost 6 bases to trimming and J lost 0 bases, with 12 bases between them.

The chain couples TRBV28 to TRBJ2-7, with TRBD1 matching over 7 bases. V dropped 4 bases and J dropped 1; count of bases not matched to a gene: 7. This CDR3 contains 15 residues. Per germline, CDR1 MDHEN and CDR2 SYDVKM. The CDR3 region is CASSSAGTASYEQYF. The CDR3 DNA is TGTGCCAGCAGTTCTGCCGGGACAGCTTCCTACGAGCAGTACTTC. Drawing the rest from reference TRBV28 and TRBJ2-7, the complete variable domain is DVKVTQSSRYLVKRTGEKVFLECVQDMDHENMFWYRQDPGLGLRLIYFSYDVKMKEKGDIPEGYSVSREKKERFSLILESASTNQTSMYLCASSSAGTASYEQYFGPGTRLTVT.

V usage is TRBV4-3 and J usage is TRBJ2-2; D remains ambiguous. V lost 1 base and J 6 bases, leaving 27 bases between the germline ends. The length of the CDR3 is 20 residues. Germline loops: CDR1 LGHNA, CDR2 YSLEER. The CDR3 sequence: CASSQGSEWYSPSRAGELFF. The CDR3, as DNA: TGCGCCAGCAGCCAAGGGTCGGAATGGTACAGTCCTTCCAGAGCCGGGGAGCTGTTTTTT.

This clone occurred once. The chain couples TRBV7-9 to TRBJ1-4; D is unresolved. This CDR3 is 16 amino acids long. Trimming cost V 5 bases and J 0 bases, with 13 bases left between them. Germline values: CDR1 SEHNR, CDR2 FQNEAQ (reference sequence). In DNA form, the CDR3 reads TGTGCCAGCAGCCCAACGAGGGCTGCAACTAATGAAAAACTGTTTTTT. It codes for CASSPTRAATNEKLFF.

This clone was found once. The chain is built from TRBV5-1 and TRBJ1-5; D remains unclear. The germline CDR1 and CDR2 sequences are SGHRS and YFSETQ. Between the trimmed V and J ends, which lost 0 bases and 2 bases, there was a span of 3 bases. The CDR3 loop spans 13 amino acids. CDR3 sequence (DNA): TGCGCCAGCAGCTTGGCGGGCAATCAGCCCCAGCATTTT. As protein: CASSLAGNQPQHF. The full variable domain, completed using reference TRBV5-1 and TRBJ1-5, is KAGVTQTPRYLIKTRGQQVTLSCSPISGHRSVSWYQQTPGQGLQFLFEYFSETQRNKGNFPGRFSGRQFSNSRSEMNVSTLELGDSALYLCASSLAGNQPQHFGDGTRLSIL.

This clone occurred a few times. The genes are TRBV23-1 and TRBJ2-7; no clear D gene. TRBV23-1 is recorded as an ORF, its role being uncertain. Trimming removed 11 bases at V and 3 bases at J, with 11 bases between. The CDR3 spans 11 residues. The CDR3 DNA follows: TGCGCCTCTCGTCGGGTCTACGAGCAGTACTTC. Encoded protein: CASRRVYEQYF.

A single count supports this clone. This chain uses TRBV14 with TRBJ1-2; D is ambiguous. Germline CDR1 and CDR2: SGHDN and FVKESK. The CDR3 has 14 amino acids. V dropped 3 bases and J dropped 4 bases, with 12 bases sitting between them. The CDR3 region is CASSQQAFAYGYTF. The DNA of the CDR3 is TGTGCCAGCAGCCAGCAGGCTTTTGCCTATGGCTACACCTTC. The complete variable domain, with remaining parts taken from reference TRBV14 and TRBJ1-2, reads EAGVTQFPSHSVIEKGQTVTLRCDPISGHDNLYWYRRVMGKEIKFLLHFVKESKQDESGMPNNRFLAERTGGTYSTLKVQPAELEDSGVYFCASSQQAFAYGYTFGSGTRLTVV.

This sequence joins TRBV7-3 and TRBJ2-1; 9 bases map to TRBD2. Germline CDR1 SGHTA, CDR2 FQGTGA. V was clipped by 5 bases and J by 3 bases; unmatched bases: 5. This CDR3 spans 15 amino acids. The CDR3 protein is CASSVAGAVYNEQFF. The DNA for the CDR3 is TGTGCCAGCAGCGTAGCGGGAGCGGTCTACAATGAGCAGTTCTTC.

The rearrangement links TRBV5-4 to TRBJ2-3, with TRBD2 identical over 12 bases. The CDR3 sequence is 17 residues long. CDR1 is SGHNT and CDR2 is YYREEE in the germline V gene (reference sequence). J gave up 9 bases and V 0 bases, and 11 bases lay outside the gene matches. In DNA, the CDR3 is TGTGCCAGCAGCTTGGGTAGCCCGGGACTAGCGGGCTCCACGCAGTATTTT. This codes for CASSLGSPGLAGSTQYF.

The genes are TRBV9 and TRBJ2-7; D is unclear. V dropped 4 bases and J dropped 1 base, with 9 bases sitting between them. This CDR3 spans 13 amino acids. The germline V gene encodes CDR1 SGDLS and CDR2 YYNGEE. CDR3 coding DNA: TGTGCCAGCAGCCAAGACGTATCCTACGAGCAGTACTTC. Its protein is CASSQDVSYEQYF.

The genes are TRBV2 and TRBJ2-4; the D gene is possibly TRBD1 (6 bases). V was cut by 5 bases and J by 5 bases, with 13 bases left in between. Germline loops: CDR1 SNHLY, CDR2 FYNNEI. The CDR3 contains 14 residues. CDR3 coding DNA: TGTGCCAGCAGTCTACAGGGTAGGGAAAACATTCAGTACTTC. Protein sequence: CASSLQGRENIQYF.

The rearrangement uses TRBV6-9 and TRBJ1-5, with 7 nucleotides matching TRBD1. CDR3 length: 16 amino acids. The germline CDR1 and CDR2 sequences are MNHGY and SVAAGI. Unmatched junction bases numbered 9, after V lost 2 bases and J lost 5 bases. The CDR3 spells CASSYEFGTAYQPQHF. Written as DNA, the CDR3 is TGTGCCAGCAGTTATGAGTTCGGGACAGCCTATCAGCCCCAGCATTTT.

The rearrangement joins TRBV11-2 to TRBJ2-7, with a possible D match to TRBD1 (6 bases). The length of the CDR3 is 13 residues. CDR1 is SGHAT and CDR2 is FQNNGV in the germline V gene. The V and J ends lost 5 bases and 4 bases respectively, with 12 bases between them. The chain's CDR3 is CASSPRGPYEQYF. CDR3 in DNA: TGTGCCAGCAGCCCCAGGGGCCCTTACGAGCAGTACTTC.